The present T cell receptor (beta chain) was sequenced within a study of blood T cell repertoires in COVID-19. Background on the study: Acute and convalescent COVID-19 samples came from the United States, Italy and Spain. The analysed material was cDNA or gDNA that came from T cells, B-cell-depleted T cells, or PBMCs.

Authors' processing steps: Reference gene primer amplification gave nucleated cell count estimates. This table comes from immunoSEQ multiplex PCR, and its TCRdb copy is limited to in-frame clones, with some not included. For V, J and clone size, that table is used; D and trimming come from the DNA. Among hundreds of thousands of clones, 80% to 90% were seen once, and the ten largest hold roughly 0.9%. The sequence was obtained from a man between 18 and 35 years old with COVID-19, enrolled during active disease. The sequencing sample was made of peripheral blood.

CDR3 protein: CASSPYTIFNSPLHF. In DNA, the CDR3 is TGTGCCAGTAGCCCATACACCATCTTTAATTCACCCCTCCACTTT. The chain carries TRBV19 and TRBJ1-6; D remains unclear. The length of the CDR3 is 15 residues. V dropped 6 bases and J dropped 6 bases, with 15 bases sitting between them. CDR1 and CDR2 from the germline V gene are LNHDA and SQIVND (reference sequence).